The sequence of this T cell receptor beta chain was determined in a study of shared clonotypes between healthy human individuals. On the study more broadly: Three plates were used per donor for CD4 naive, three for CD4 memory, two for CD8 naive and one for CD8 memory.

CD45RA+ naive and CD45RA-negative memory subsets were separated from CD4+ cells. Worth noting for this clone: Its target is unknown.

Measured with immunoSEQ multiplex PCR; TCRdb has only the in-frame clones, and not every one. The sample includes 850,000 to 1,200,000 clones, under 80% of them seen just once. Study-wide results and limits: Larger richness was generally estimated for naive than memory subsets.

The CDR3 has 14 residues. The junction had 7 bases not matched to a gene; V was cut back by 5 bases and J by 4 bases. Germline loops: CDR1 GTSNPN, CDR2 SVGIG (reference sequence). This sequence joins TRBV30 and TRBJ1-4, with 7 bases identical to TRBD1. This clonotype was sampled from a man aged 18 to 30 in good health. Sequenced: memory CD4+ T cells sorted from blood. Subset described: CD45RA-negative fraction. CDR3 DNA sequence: TGTGCCTGGGGACGTGGGACAGATAATGAAAAACTGTTTTTT. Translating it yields CAWGRGTDNEKLFF.